This TCR beta chain stems from a study of cytomegalovirus exposure and HLA in healthy donors. Study-level points and caveats: Most of the TCR beta V segments (in an earlier analysis) were productive either about 87% or about 30% of the time. Most TCR sequences were rare, but some public TCRs occurred in many donors. Three CMV-associated chains were confirmed in vitro to be specific for CMV antigens.

The PCR ran on 60 Vbeta and 13 Jbeta primers. Generated by immunoSEQ multiplex PCR, the TCRdb table keeps only in-frame clones and is missing some. The top ten hold about 1.5% of the sample, which has about 55,000 clones, 70% to 80% seen once. About this clone itself: Its antigen is unidentified.

The ends lost 5 bases at V and 5 bases at J; junction bases unmatched: 14. The CDR3 runs 16 residues. Germline values: CDR1 SGHVS, CDR2 FNYEAQ. This rearrangement joins TRBV7-6 to TRBJ1-2, with 7 bases fitting TRBD1. Input material: PBMCs. The origin of this receptor is a female donor in good health and CMV-seronegative. In nucleotides, the CDR3 is TGTGCCAGCAGCCCCAGACAGGGAGGTTGGGTTTATGGCTACACCTTC. Protein product: CASSPRQGGWVYGYTF.